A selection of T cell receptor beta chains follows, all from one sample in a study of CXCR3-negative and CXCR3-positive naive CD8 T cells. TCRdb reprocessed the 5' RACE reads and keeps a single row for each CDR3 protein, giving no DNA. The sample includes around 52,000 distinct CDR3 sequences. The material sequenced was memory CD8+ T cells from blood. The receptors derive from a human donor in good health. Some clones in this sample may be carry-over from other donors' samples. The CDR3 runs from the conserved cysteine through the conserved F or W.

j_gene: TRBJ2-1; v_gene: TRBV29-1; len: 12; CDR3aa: CSVGSQYNEQFF
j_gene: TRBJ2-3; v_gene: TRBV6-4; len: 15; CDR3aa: CASSELAGSTDTQYF
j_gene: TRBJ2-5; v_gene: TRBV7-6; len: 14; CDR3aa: CASSLDRVEETQYF
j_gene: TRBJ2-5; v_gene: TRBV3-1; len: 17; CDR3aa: CASSQDWRGGQRETQYF
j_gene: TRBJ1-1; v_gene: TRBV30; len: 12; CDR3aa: CAWSAGNTEAFF
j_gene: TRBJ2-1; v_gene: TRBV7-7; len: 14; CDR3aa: CASSPSGPYNEQFF
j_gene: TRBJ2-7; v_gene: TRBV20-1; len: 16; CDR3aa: CSAEVPGTSEIFEQYF
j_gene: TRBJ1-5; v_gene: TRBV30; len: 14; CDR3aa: CAWSAGRGDQPQHF
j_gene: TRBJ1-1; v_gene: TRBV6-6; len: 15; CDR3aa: CATTSWGRMNTEAFF
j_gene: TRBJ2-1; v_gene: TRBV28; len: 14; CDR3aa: CASSSSRRYNEQFF
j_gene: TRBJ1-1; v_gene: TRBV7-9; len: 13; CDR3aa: CASTGTGGTEAFF
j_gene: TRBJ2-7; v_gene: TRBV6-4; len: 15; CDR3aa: CASSERAGEAYEQYF
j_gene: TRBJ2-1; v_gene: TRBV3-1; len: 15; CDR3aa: CASSQEPSGGDEQFF
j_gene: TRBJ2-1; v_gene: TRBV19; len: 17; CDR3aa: CASSIDRATGTYNEQFF
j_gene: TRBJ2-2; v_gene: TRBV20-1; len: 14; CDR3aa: CSARGLAGSGELFF
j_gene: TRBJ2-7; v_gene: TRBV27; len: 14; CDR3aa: CASSYQGHAYEQYF
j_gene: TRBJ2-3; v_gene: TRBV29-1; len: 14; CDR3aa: CSAKGRMGTDTQYF
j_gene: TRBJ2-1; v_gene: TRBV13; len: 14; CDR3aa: CASSSLAGENEQFF
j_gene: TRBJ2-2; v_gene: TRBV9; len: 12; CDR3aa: CASRGYTGELFF
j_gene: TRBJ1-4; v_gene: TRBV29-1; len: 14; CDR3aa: CSVVGQTDNEKLFF
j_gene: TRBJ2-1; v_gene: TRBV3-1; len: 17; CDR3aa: CASSQEAGTSPSGEQFF
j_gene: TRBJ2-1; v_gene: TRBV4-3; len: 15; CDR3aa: CASSQDPQGYNEQFF
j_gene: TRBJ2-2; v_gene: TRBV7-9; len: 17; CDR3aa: CASSLLAGGPKGGELFF
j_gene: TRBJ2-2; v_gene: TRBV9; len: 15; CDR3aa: CASSGTGGNTGELFF
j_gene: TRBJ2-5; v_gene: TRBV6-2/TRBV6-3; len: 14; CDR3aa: CASSPPGYQETQYF
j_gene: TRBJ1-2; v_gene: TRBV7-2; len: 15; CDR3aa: CASSLVSGTVDGYTF
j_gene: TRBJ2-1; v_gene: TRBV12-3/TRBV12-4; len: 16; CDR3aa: CASSLKGTGSYNEQFF
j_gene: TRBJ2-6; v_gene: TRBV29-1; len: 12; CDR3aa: CSHYETEHVLTF
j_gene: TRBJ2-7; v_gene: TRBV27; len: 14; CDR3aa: CASTSTLRPYEQYF
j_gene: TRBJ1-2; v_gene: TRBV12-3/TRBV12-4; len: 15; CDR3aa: CASSLGQGGRYGYTF
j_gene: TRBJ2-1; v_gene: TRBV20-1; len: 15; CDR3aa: CSARDITGGTDEQFF
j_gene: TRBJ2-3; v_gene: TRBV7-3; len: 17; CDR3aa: CASSLDGEGVVSDTQYF
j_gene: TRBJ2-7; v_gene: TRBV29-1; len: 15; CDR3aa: CSVEFPGQVTYEQYF
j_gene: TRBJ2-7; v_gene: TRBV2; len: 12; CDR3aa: CASAMTPLEQYF
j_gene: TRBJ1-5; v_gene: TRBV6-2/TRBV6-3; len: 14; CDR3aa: CASMNAIRNQPQHF
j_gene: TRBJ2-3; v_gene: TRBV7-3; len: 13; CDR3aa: CASSSTEFDTQYF
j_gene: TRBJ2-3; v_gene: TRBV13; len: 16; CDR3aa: CASSDTSGGAIDTQYF
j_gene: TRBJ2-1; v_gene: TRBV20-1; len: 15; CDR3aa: CSARGAGGSVNEQFF
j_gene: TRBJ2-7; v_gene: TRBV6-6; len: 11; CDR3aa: CASIGHYEQYF
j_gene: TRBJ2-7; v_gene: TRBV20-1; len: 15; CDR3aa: CSATELAGSSYEQYF
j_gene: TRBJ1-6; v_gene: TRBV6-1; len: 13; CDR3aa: CASEQGEVSPLHF
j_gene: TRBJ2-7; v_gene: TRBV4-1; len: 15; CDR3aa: CASSQAGTGDYEQYF
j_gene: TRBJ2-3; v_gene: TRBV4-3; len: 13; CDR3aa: CASSQDVRFQGYF
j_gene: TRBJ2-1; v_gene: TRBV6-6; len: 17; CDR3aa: CASSLTGALPPYNEQFF